This TCR beta chain was captured in a study of T cells in women clearing cervical HPV infection. Study-level background: Case blood drawn at lesion detection; control blood after infection cleared.

Prevalent HPV16 infections were excluded; only incident single HPV16 infections included. Germline lookup yields CDR1 SGHTA and CDR2 FQGTGA. The CDR3 spans 14 residues. The V and J ends lost 5 bases and 1 base respectively, with 9 bases between them. On this clone itself: The antigen remains unidentified. The CDR3 goes on 3 residues after the read ends, and that part is filled in from the germline J gene.

This table comes from immunoSEQ multiplex PCR, and its TCRdb copy is limited to in-frame clones, with some not included. The sample shows approximately 35,000 clones, and approximately 7.8% sits with its ten largest clones. Study conclusions and caveats: Unknown T-cell numbers per sample may underlie the richness differences.

This TCR derives from a woman between 18 and 75 years old with a cervical HPV16 infection that either progressed to CIN3+ or cleared (not recorded which). The V call is TRBV7-3, the J call TRBJ2-1; unclear D gene. Sequenced material: blood buffy coat. CDR3 DNA (partial): TGTGCCAGCAGCCCCGGGTTGTCCTACAATGAG. Residues: CASSPGLSYNE. The complete CDR3 protein is CASSPGLSYNEQFF.